These 22 T cell receptor beta chains originate from one sample sequenced in a study of T cells in Graves' hyperthyroidism and ophthalmopathy. Template material for amplifying TCR beta CDR3 regions consisted of RNA transcripts. The TCR CDR3 was amplified in a first-round RT-PCR using the HTBI primer set. TCRdb itself ran the multiplex PCR reads through MiXCR, one entry per CDR3 protein. This repertoire shows 560,000 or so distinct CDR3 sequences, just under 20% found once; its top ten account for over 45%. Sequencing input: blood. Receptor source: a man aged 35-49 years with Graves' ophthalmopathy.

This clonotype was seen only a few times. V gene TRBV20-1 combines with J gene TRBJ1-1, with D possibly matching TRBD1 (6 bases). The CDR3 loop spans 13 amino acids. Germline V lookup: CDR1 DFQATT, CDR2 SNEGSKA (reference sequence). The CDR3 bases are TGCAGAATAAGAAGGGGGGAAATGAGTGAAGCTTTCTTT. Protein sequence: CRIRRGEMSEAFF.

This clonotype was counted ten times or more. V is TRBV7-2 and J is TRBJ2-3; 8 bases match TRBD1. J lost 4 bases, V lost 3 bases, and 3 bases had no gene match. The CDR3 is 14 residues long. CDR1 and CDR2 (germline): SGHTA, FQGNSA. In DNA, the CDR3 is TGTGCCAGCAGCTTTGGACAGGGCGCAGATACGCAGTATTTT. Translated: CASSFGQGADTQYF.

This clonotype occurred a few times. This chain links TRBV7-6 with TRBJ1-5; 8 nucleotides match TRBD1. Trimming at V came to 5 bases and at J to 4 bases, leaving 7 bases not matched to a gene. The CDR3 loop spans 15 amino acids. Per germline, CDR1 SGHVS and CDR2 FNYEAQ. CDR3: CASSTRQGNNQPQHF. The CDR3 DNA follows: TGTGCCAGCAGCACCAGACAGGGGAATAATCAGCCCCAGCATTTT.

The table lists this clonotype with many counts. The chain is built from TRBV2 and TRBJ1-5; D is uncertain. V lost 3 bases, J lost 6 bases, and 12 bases lay in between. CDR3 length: 14 amino acids. CDR1 is SNHLY and CDR2 is FYNNEI in the germline V gene. The CDR3: CASSEVLGFQPQHF. The CDR3 bases are TGTGCCAGCAGTGAGGTCTTGGGATTTCAGCCCCAGCATTTT.

Worth noting for this clonotype: The junction departs from germline at one end; a sequencing error may be responsible. The genes are TRBV27 and TRBJ1-1; tentatively, D is TRBD1 (5 bases). CDR3 size: 15 residues. Germline CDR1 MNHEY, CDR2 SMNVEV (reference sequence). Here the CDR3 reads CASSNHAGTFAEASF. The CDR3 nucleotides are TGTGCCAGCAGTAACCACGCGGGGACTTTCGCTGAAGCTTCCTTT.

V usage is TRBV20-1 and J usage is TRBJ2-5; 13 bases map to TRBD2. CDR1 is DFQATT, CDR2 SNEGSKA, per germline (reference sequence). The V and J ends lost 0 bases and 6 bases, in that order; junction bases with no gene match: 7. There are 16 residues in the CDR3. CDR3 sequence reads: CSARDKGLAGLQTQYF. As DNA, the CDR3 is TGCAGTGCTAGAGATAAGGGACTAGCGGGATTGCAGACCCAGTACTTC.

This clonotype has only a few counts. V is TRBV7-3 and J is TRBJ2-2; TRBD2 matches 14 bases. Per germline, CDR1 SGHTA and CDR2 FQGTGA. There are 17 residues in the CDR3. The V gene end was trimmed by 6 bases and the J gene end by 7 bases; junction bases not matched to a gene: 10. The CDR3 is CASRTGLAGGLSGELFF. As DNA, the CDR3 is TGTGCCAGCAGGACCGGACTAGCGGGGGGCCTTAGCGGGGAGCTGTTTTTT.

This clonotype has more than one count but fewer than ten. J is TRBJ1-2 and V is TRBV4-2; 8 bases are a match to TRBD1. Germline lookup yields CDR1 LGHNA and CDR2 YNFKEQ. The CDR3 loop spans 17 amino acids. With 0 bases clipped from V and 2 bases from J, the junction kept 8 bases outside the gene matches. CDR3 region: CASSQDTTRTGNYGYTF. The CDR3 DNA reads TGTGCCAGCAGCCAAGATACCACCCGGACAGGGAACTATGGCTACACCTTC.

This clonotype was seen many times. J is TRBJ2-1 and V is TRBV7-9; maybe TRBD2 (5 bases). Trimming cost V 2 bases and J 2 bases, with 10 bases left between them. This CDR3 is built from 15 residues. CDR1 is SEHNR and CDR2 is FQNEAQ in the germline V gene (reference sequence). The CDR3 spells CASSLKEEPYNEQFF. CDR3 DNA sequence: TGTGCCAGCAGCTTAAAGGAGGAACCCTACAATGAGCAGTTCTTC.

This clonotype came up many times. This chain joins TRBV7-9 and TRBJ1-5, with a tentative D call TRBD1 (6 bases). Germline V gene data show CDR1 as SEHNR and CDR2 as FQNEAQ (reference sequence). The CDR3 has 13 residues. V was cut by 3 bases and J by 8 bases, with 11 bases left in between. Here the CDR3 reads CASSLGAVKPQHF. The CDR3 region has the DNA TGTGCCAGCAGCTTGGGGGCCGTGAAGCCCCAGCATTTT.

This clonotype was counted only a few times. This sequence joins TRBV3-1 and TRBJ2-1; D possibly corresponds to TRBD2 (5 bases). V shed 1 base and J shed 8 bases, with 9 bases lying between them. This CDR3 comprises 13 residues. Per the germline V gene, CDR1 is LGHDT and CDR2 is YNNKEL (reference sequence). CDR3 in DNA: TGTGCCAGCAGCCAAGGCCGGAGGTATGAGCAGTTCTTC. Its protein product is CASSQGRRYEQFF.

This clonotype was found many times. This sequence joins TRBV12-3 or TRBV12-4 and TRBJ1-6, with 11 bases matching TRBD1. The junction had 6 bases not matched to a gene; V was cut back by 8 bases and J by 6 bases. The CDR3 extends over 15 amino acids. This chain's CDR3 is CASSPGQGVNSPLHF. The CDR3 DNA reads TGTGCCAGCTCCCCGGGACAGGGGGTTAATTCACCCCTCCACTTT.

This clonotype was counted a few times. The chain has TRBV7-3 and TRBJ2-7, with no clear D. CDR1 SGHTA and CDR2 FQGTGA come from the germline V gene. The V end lost 1 base, the J end lost 5 bases, and 12 bases lay between the germline ends. The CDR3 loop spans 14 amino acids. Here the CDR3 reads CASSLKGRMDEQYF. The DNA of the CDR3 is TGTGCCAGCAGCTTAAAGGGTAGAATGGACGAGCAGTACTTC.

The chain combines TRBV4-2 with TRBJ2-1; D call uncertain. V was pared by 5 bases and J by 9 bases, with 8 bases between. Germline loops: CDR1 LGHNA, CDR2 YNFKEQ. The CDR3 loop spans 11 amino acids. CDR3 loop: CASSSDGEQFF. Written as DNA, the CDR3 is TGTGCCAGCAGCTCGGACGGTGAGCAGTTCTTC.

This clonotype showed up many times. The chain has TRBV2 and TRBJ2-1; 10 bases are shared with TRBD2. This CDR3 region has 14 residues. Germline V gene lookup returns CDR1 SNHLY and CDR2 FYNNEI. The J segment lost 6 bases and the V segment lost 3 bases, leaving 2 bases of the junction unmatched. The CDR3 nucleotides are TGTGCCAGCAGTGACGAGCGGGAGGGCAATGAGCAGTTCTTC. Translating it yields CASSDEREGNEQFF. Supplemented by reference TRBV2 and TRBJ2-1, the full variable domain reads EPEVTQTPSHQVTQMGQEVILRCVPISNHLYFYWYRQILGQKVEFLVSFYNNEISEKSEIFDDQFSVERPDGSNFTLKIRSTKLEDSAMYFCASSDEREGNEQFFGPGTRLTVL.

This clonotype was seen only a few times. This chain's CDR3 is CASSRYRDIDTDTQYF. The CDR3 DNA sequence: TGTGCCAGCAGCCGCTATCGGGACATAGACACAGATACGCAGTATTTT. This chain connects TRBV6-2 or TRBV6-3 to TRBJ2-3; a possible D gene is TRBD1 (6 bases). This CDR3 is built from 16 residues. The V and J ends lost 6 bases and 2 bases respectively, with 18 bases between them. Germline CDR1 MNHEY, CDR2 SVGEGT.

A few counts support this clonotype. This rearrangement joins TRBV13 to TRBJ2-1, with D perhaps assigned TRBD1 or TRBD2 (5 bases each). Germline assignment: CDR1 PRHDT and CDR2 FYEKMQ (reference sequence). This CDR3 is built from 16 residues. V lost 5 bases, J lost 0 bases, and 14 bases lay in between. The chain's CDR3 is CASSLPGRSSYNEQFF. Written as DNA, the CDR3 is TGTGCCAGCAGCCTACCGGGACGTAGCTCCTACAATGAGCAGTTCTTC.

In its sample, this clonotype was seen a few times. The chain links TRBV28 to TRBJ1-1, with D perhaps TRBD1 (5 bases). This CDR3 is built from 14 residues. The V gene's germline CDR1 is MDHEN and CDR2 SYDVKM. With 7 bases removed from V and 4 bases from J, the gap between germline ends came to 16 bases. The CDR3 sequence is CASIVWGEGTEAFF. CDR3 sequence (DNA): TGTGCCAGCATCGTTTGGGGGGAGGGCACTGAAGCTTTCTTT.

In this sample, this clonotype turned up a few times. The chain carries TRBV20-1 and TRBJ1-1; unclear D gene. The V gene lost 2 bases and the J gene lost 1 base, with 8 bases spanning the gap. This CDR3 spans 13 amino acids. Germline lookup yields CDR1 DFQATT and CDR2 SNEGSKA (reference sequence). CDR3 sequence (DNA): TGCAGTGCTAGATTACGGCCGAACACTGAAGCTTTCTTT. It is translated as CSARLRPNTEAFF.

There are many counts of this clonotype. The chain employs TRBV7-2 and TRBJ2-5; 7 nucleotides line up with TRBD1. CDR3 size: 13 residues. The V segment lost 6 bases and the J segment 9 bases; nucleotides outside the gene matches: 10. Germline CDR1 is SGHTA and CDR2 is FQGNSA. Written as DNA, the CDR3 is TGTGCCAGCAGAGGGACAGCCGGTTGGGCCCAGTACTTC. Protein product: CASRGTAGWAQYF.

CDR3 region: CASRDRGTTYEQYF. CDR3 coding DNA: TGTGCCAGTAGGGACAGGGGAACAACCTACGAGCAGTACTTC. The rearrangement links TRBV19 to TRBJ2-7; 9 bases map to TRBD1. The ends lost 6 bases at V and 2 bases at J; junction bases unmatched: 5. Germline V gene data show CDR1 as LNHDA and CDR2 as SQIVND (reference sequence). The CDR3 totals 14 residues.

Only a few counts were recorded for this clonotype. The chain uses TRBV2 and TRBJ2-5, with D maybe TRBD2 (7 bases). Germline V CDR1 and CDR2: SNHLY, FYNNEI. With 6 bases removed from V and 5 bases from J, the gap between germline ends came to 31 bases. The CDR3 sequence is 19 residues long. This CDR3 reads CASSAGRLFRGEGRETQYF. CDR3 nucleotide sequence: TGTGCCAGCAGCGCCGGACGACTCTTTAGGGGGGAGGGCCGTGAGACCCAGTACTTC.